The 15 T cell receptor beta chains reported below all come from one sample, sequenced in a study of blood T cell repertoires in COVID-19. The table came from immunoSEQ multiplex PCR; TCRdb's copy has only in-frame clones and leaves some out. The sample consists of 55,000 to 65,000 clones, about four fifths of them appearing once. The sequenced sample was peripheral blood. Every receptor here comes from a woman at least 80 years old with acute or convalescent COVID-19.

Here the CDR3 reads CASSQEVWPSAYSYEQYF. CDR3 DNA sequence: TGTGCCAGCAGCCAAGAGGTGTGGCCTAGCGCCTACTCCTACGAGCAGTACTTC. The rearrangement uses TRBV4-2 and TRBJ2-7, with D possibly being TRBD2 (6 bases). Per the germline V gene, CDR1 is LGHNA and CDR2 is YNFKEQ. Trimming removed 0 bases at V and 0 bases at J, with 18 bases between. This CDR3 comprises 18 residues.

The chain joins TRBV9 to TRBJ1-2; D remains ambiguous. The ends were cut back, 0 bases at V and 9 bases at J, with 12 bases in the middle. This CDR3 comprises 13 residues. The germline V gene has CDR1 SGDLS and CDR2 YYNGEE. CDR3 sequence (DNA): TGTGCCAGCAGCGTAGGAGGCCCCGGAAGCTACACCTTC. This encodes CASSVGGPGSYTF.

As concerns this clone: Other DNA sequences from this sample encode an identical CDR3 as well. This rearrangement joins TRBV5-8 to TRBJ2-7; 8 bases are shared with TRBD1. The V gene end was trimmed by 4 bases and the J gene end by 3 bases; junction bases not matched to a gene: 9. The CDR3 runs to 15 residues. Germline CDR1 and CDR2: SGHTS and YDEGEE. The CDR3 DNA follows: TGTGCCAGCAGCCCTAGGGGAGGACAGGGCTACGAGCAGTACTTC. Its translation is CASSPRGGQGYEQYF. The variable domain in full, completed from reference TRBV5-8 and TRBJ2-7, reads EAGVTQSPTHLIKTRGQQATLRCSPISGHTSVYWYQQALGLGLQFLLWYDEGEERNRGNFPPRFSGRQFPNYSSELNVNALELEDSALYLCASSPRGGQGYEQYFGPGTRLTVT.

The chain combines TRBV20-1 with TRBJ1-1; 8 bases agree with TRBD1. Germline V CDR1 and CDR2: DFQATT, SNEGSKA (reference sequence). This CDR3 is built from 11 residues. This CDR3 reads CKGTGNTEAFF. Written as DNA, the CDR3 is TGCAAAGGGACAGGGAACACTGAAGCTTTCTTT.

The chain uses TRBV7-9 and TRBJ1-1; a weak D match, TRBD1 (5 bases). The CDR3 extends over 15 amino acids. Per germline, CDR1 SEHNR and CDR2 FQNEAQ (reference sequence). V dropped 5 bases and J dropped 0 bases, with 13 bases sitting between them. The CDR3 DNA sequence: TGTGCCAGCAGCCCCAGACAGAACATGAACACTGAAGCTTTCTTT. Residues: CASSPRQNMNTEAFF.

The chain carries TRBV9 and TRBJ1-1; 12 bases agree with TRBD1. Per the germline V gene, CDR1 is SGDLS and CDR2 is YYNGEE. Germline trimming cut 3 bases from V and 6 bases from J; bases unmatched to any gene: 6. The CDR3 runs 15 residues. The CDR3 region is CASSASGTGGPEAFF. Written as DNA, the CDR3 is TGTGCCAGCAGCGCTTCCGGGACAGGGGGCCCTGAAGCTTTCTTT.

The chain uses TRBV7-6 and TRBJ2-5; 10 nucleotides line up with TRBD1. Matching the DNA end better, TRBJ2-7 makes the J call doubtful. Germline loops: CDR1 SGHVS, CDR2 FNYEAQ. This CDR3 is 14 amino acids long. In DNA, the CDR3 is TGTGCCAGCACGCCCTCCGGGACAGGGGTCGAGCAGTACTTC. It codes for CASTPSGTGVEQYF.

The chain carries TRBV30 and TRBJ1-6; 11 nucleotides agree with TRBD1. J lost 10 bases, V lost 5 bases, and 4 bases had no gene match. CDR1 and CDR2 (germline): GTSNPN, SVGIG (reference sequence). The CDR3 totals 13 residues. CDR3: CAWEGQGVSPLHF. The CDR3 DNA is TGTGCCTGGGAGGGACAGGGGGTATCACCCCTCCACTTT.

The V gene is TRBV2, the J gene TRBJ1-5; tentatively, D is TRBD1 (6 bases). CDR1 and CDR2 (germline): SNHLY, FYNNEI. V shed 2 bases and J shed 0 bases, with 14 bases lying between them. CDR3 length: 17 amino acids. The CDR3: CASSERAGDYSNQPQHF. Here the CDR3 DNA reads TGTGCCAGCAGTGAAAGGGCAGGGGATTATAGCAATCAGCCCCAGCATTTT.

The chain recombines TRBV7-3 with TRBJ2-5; 7 nucleotides align to TRBD2. Germline CDR1 SGHTA, CDR2 FQGTGA. The V gene end was trimmed by 3 bases and the J gene end by 3 bases; junction bases not matched to a gene: 4. CDR3 length: 14 residues. This CDR3 reads CASSFGLAEETQYF. The CDR3 DNA sequence: TGTGCCAGCAGCTTTGGGCTAGCGGAAGAGACCCAGTACTTC.

The rearrangement joins TRBV6-1 to TRBJ2-2; D remains unclear. Trimming stripped 4 bases from V and 1 base from J, with 13 bases between. Germline values: CDR1 MNHNS, CDR2 SASEGT. There are 16 residues in the CDR3. CDR3 residues: CASSGQEFRNTGELFF. CDR3 nucleotides: TGTGCCAGCAGTGGACAAGAGTTTCGGAACACCGGGGAGCTGTTTTTT.

V gene TRBV9 combines with J gene TRBJ2-3, with a tentative D call TRBD2 (6 bases). This CDR3 region has 15 residues. Per the germline V gene, CDR1 is SGDLS and CDR2 is YYNGEE. Trimming stripped 0 bases from V and 4 bases from J, with 12 bases between. Here the CDR3 DNA reads TGTGCCAGCAGCGTAGTTAGCGGAGCTTCAGATACGCAGTATTTT. Its protein is CASSVVSGASDTQYF.

The V and J genes are TRBV30 and TRBJ2-7; 8 nucleotides align to TRBD1. The CDR3 is 14 amino acids. Germline assignment: CDR1 GTSNPN and CDR2 SVGIG (reference sequence). The V segment lost 2 bases and the J segment 5 bases; nucleotides outside the gene matches: 8. The CDR3 bases are TGTGCCTGGAGTCGAGGACAGGGTTGGGACGAGCAGTACTTC. Translating it yields CAWSRGQGWDEQYF.

The V and J genes are TRBV6-4 and TRBJ2-3; no clear D gene. CDR1 MRHNA and CDR2 SNTAGT come from the germline V gene. V was cut by 3 bases and J by 5 bases, with 9 bases left in between. The CDR3 extends over 13 amino acids. CDR3 sequence (DNA): TGTGCCAGCAGTGAGGGTCTAGGAGATACGCAGTATTTT. It translates to CASSEGLGDTQYF.

V usage is TRBV4-3 and J usage is TRBJ1-5; the D gene is possibly TRBD1 (6 bases). Germline assignment: CDR1 LGHNA and CDR2 YSLEER. The CDR3 runs 14 residues. The V and J ends lost 3 bases and 6 bases respectively, with 12 bases between them. The CDR3 reads CASSQTTGRQPQHF. The CDR3 region has the DNA TGCGCCAGCAGCCAGACCACAGGGCGTCAGCCCCAGCATTTT.